These 2 T cell receptor beta chains share one sample of origin, sequenced in a study of T cell responses to AZD1222 COVID-19 vaccine. The method was immunoSEQ multiplex PCR; TCRdb's version includes in-frame clones alone and lacks a portion of them. The sample carries roughly 140,000 clones, around nine tenths recorded once. The sample was peripheral blood, taken on day 0 of AZD1222 vaccination. Receptors originate from an adult in good health.

This chain links TRBV18 with TRBJ1-1; D is unresolved. V gave up 3 bases and J gave up 5 bases, with 19 bases separating them. Germline CDR1 KGHSH, CDR2 LQKENI. The CDR3 spans 16 residues. The DNA of the CDR3 is TGTGCCAGCTCACCGGATGCCCGGGCCGGAGGTACTGAAGCTTTCTTT. It is translated as CASSPDARAGGTEAFF.

The J gene is TRBJ2-7, the V gene TRBV19; 7 nucleotides line up with TRBD2. Trimming cost V 3 bases and J 0 bases; bases outside gene matches: 5. CDR3 length: 15 residues. Germline CDR1 reads LNHDA; CDR2 reads SQIVND (reference sequence). CDR3 DNA sequence: TGTGCCAGTAGTATTCTAGCGGCGAGCTCCTACGAGCAGTACTTC. Its protein product is CASSILAASSYEQYF.